The 2 T cell receptor beta chains given below trace back to one sample, sequenced in a study of T cell responses to AZD1222 COVID-19 vaccine. Clones were read by immunoSEQ multiplex PCR, and TCRdb kept only the in-frame ones, dropping some. The sample holds 150,000 to 200,000 clones; approximately 91% are singletons and the top ten take 1.5% to 2%. The material sequenced was peripheral blood, taken on day 0 of AZD1222 vaccination. The source is an adult in good health.

The chain links TRBV19 to TRBJ1-1; the D is unclear. Germline CDR1 LNHDA, CDR2 SQIVND (reference sequence). The CDR3 extends over 11 amino acids. V gave up 8 bases and J gave up 0 bases, with 4 bases separating them. The CDR3 region has the DNA TGTGCCAGTTCGGTGAACACTGAAGCTTTCTTT. It specifies CASSVNTEAFF.

This sequence joins TRBV7-9 and TRBJ1-2; 7 bases are a match to TRBD1. Germline assignment: CDR1 SEHNR and CDR2 FQNEAQ (reference sequence). The V and J ends lost 5 bases and 7 bases, in that order; junction bases with no gene match: 13. The CDR3 is 15 residues long. The CDR3 DNA reads TGTGCCAGCAGCCAATTTGACAGGGACGGTCTTGGCTACACCTTC. This encodes CASSQFDRDGLGYTF.